The 5 T cell receptor beta chains listed next were all sequenced from one sample in a study of blood T cell repertoires in COVID-19. Using immunoSEQ multiplex PCR, the repertoire was profiled, and TCRdb retains in-frame clones only, with some absent. The sample holds approximately 290,000 clones, 75% to 95% seen once. Sequencing was performed on PBMCs or T cells enriched from blood (not recorded which). The receptors come from a woman in her 30s who had recovered from COVID-19.

The chain combines TRBV7-2 with TRBJ2-4; D ambiguous. The CDR3 covers 14 residues. Germline-derived CDR1 and CDR2 are SGHTA and FQGNSA. The V end was cut by 1 base, the J end by 4 bases, with 8 bases between. The CDR3 loop reads CASSLGGRKNIQYF. CDR3 nucleotides: TGTGCCAGCAGCTTAGGTGGCAGGAAAAACATTCAGTACTTC. Drawing the rest from reference TRBV7-2 and TRBJ2-4, the complete variable domain is GAGVSQSPSNKVTEKGKDVELRCDPISGHTALYWYRQSLGQGLEFLIYFQGNSAPDKSGLPSDRFSAERTGGSVSTLTIQRTQQEDSAVYLCASSLGGRKNIQYFGAGTRLSVL.

The rearrangement uses TRBV7-9 and TRBJ1-4, with D perhaps TRBD1 (6 bases). The germline CDR1 and CDR2 sequences are SEHNR and FQNEAQ (reference sequence). The CDR3 is made up of 16 amino acids. Trimming pared 5 bases from V and 1 base from J, leaving 14 bases between. CDR3 DNA sequence: TGTGCCAGCAGCCCAAGGGGAGGGGGAACTAATGAAAAACTGTTTTTT. Translated, it gives CASSPRGGGTNEKLFF.

The chain employs TRBV5-1 and TRBJ1-5; D call uncertain. The V end was cut by 3 bases, the J end by 7 bases, with 17 bases between. CDR1 and CDR2 from the germline V gene are SGHRS and YFSETQ. The CDR3 runs to 15 residues. CDR3 coding DNA: TGCGCCAGCAGCTCCACCGGGGAGCTTCACCAGCCCCAGCATTTT. Its protein product is CASSSTGELHQPQHF. Full variable domain (rest looked up from reference TRBV5-1 and TRBJ1-5): KAGVTQTPRYLIKTRGQQVTLSCSPISGHRSVSWYQQTPGQGLQFLFEYFSETQRNKGNFPGRFSGRQFSNSRSEMNVSTLELGDSALYLCASSSTGELHQPQHFGDGTRLSIL.

The J gene is TRBJ2-7, the V gene TRBV7-9; 11 bases agree with TRBD2. The CDR3 is 16 amino acids. Germline V gene data show CDR1 as SEHNR and CDR2 as FQNEAQ (reference sequence). J lost 5 bases, V lost 1 base, and 7 bases had no gene match. CDR3 loop: CASSLVGLAGGHEQYF. The CDR3 DNA reads as TGTGCCAGCAGCTTAGTCGGCCTAGCGGGAGGTCACGAGCAGTACTTC.

The V call is TRBV29-1, the J call TRBJ2-3; D might be TRBD1 (6 bases). CDR1 SQVTM and CDR2 ANQGSEA come from the germline V gene. The CDR3 has 16 residues. Trimming took off 4 bases at V and 2 bases at J, with 19 bases between the two ends. The CDR3 protein is CSVGQHSGDSTDTQYF. Here the CDR3 DNA reads TGCAGCGTTGGGCAACACTCAGGGGATTCCACAGATACGCAGTATTTT.